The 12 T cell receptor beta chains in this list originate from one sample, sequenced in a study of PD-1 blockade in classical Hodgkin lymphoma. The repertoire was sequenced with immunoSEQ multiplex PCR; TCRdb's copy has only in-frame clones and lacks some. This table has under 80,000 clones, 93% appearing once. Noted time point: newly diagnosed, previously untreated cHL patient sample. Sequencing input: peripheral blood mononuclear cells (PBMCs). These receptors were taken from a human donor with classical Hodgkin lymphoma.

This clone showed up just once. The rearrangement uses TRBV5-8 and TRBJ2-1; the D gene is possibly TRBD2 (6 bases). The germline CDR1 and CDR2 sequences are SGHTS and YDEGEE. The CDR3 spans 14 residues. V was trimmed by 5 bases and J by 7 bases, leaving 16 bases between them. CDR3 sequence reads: CASRQALALNEQFF. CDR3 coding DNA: TGTGCCAGCAGACAAGCTCTAGCGCTAAATGAGCAGTTCTTC.

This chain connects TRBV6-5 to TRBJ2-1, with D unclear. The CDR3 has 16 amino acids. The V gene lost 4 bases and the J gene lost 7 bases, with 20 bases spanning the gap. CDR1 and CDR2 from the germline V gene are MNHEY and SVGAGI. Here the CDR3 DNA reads TGTGCCAGCAGTTTTTCGACCCGGAGCAGGAATAATGAGCAGTTCTTC. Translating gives CASSFSTRSRNNEQFF.

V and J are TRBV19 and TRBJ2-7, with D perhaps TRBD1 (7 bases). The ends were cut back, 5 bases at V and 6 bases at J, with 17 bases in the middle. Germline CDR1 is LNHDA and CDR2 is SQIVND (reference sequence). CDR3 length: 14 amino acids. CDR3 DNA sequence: TGTGCCAGTAGTTGGGGGGACAGCTTGGCCGAGCAGTACTTC. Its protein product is CASSWGDSLAEQYF.

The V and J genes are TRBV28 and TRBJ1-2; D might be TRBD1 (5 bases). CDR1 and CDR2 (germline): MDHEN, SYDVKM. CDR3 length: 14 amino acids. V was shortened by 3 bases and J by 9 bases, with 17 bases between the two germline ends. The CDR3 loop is CASSFPGALISYTF. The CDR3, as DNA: TGTGCCAGCAGTTTTCCTGGGGCGTTAATTAGCTACACCTTC.

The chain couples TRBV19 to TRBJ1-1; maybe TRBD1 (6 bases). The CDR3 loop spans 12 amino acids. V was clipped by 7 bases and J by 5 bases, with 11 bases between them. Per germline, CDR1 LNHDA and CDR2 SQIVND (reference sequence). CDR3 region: CASTLRGTEAFF. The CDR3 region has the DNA TGTGCCAGTACCCTGAGGGGGACTGAAGCTTTCTTT.

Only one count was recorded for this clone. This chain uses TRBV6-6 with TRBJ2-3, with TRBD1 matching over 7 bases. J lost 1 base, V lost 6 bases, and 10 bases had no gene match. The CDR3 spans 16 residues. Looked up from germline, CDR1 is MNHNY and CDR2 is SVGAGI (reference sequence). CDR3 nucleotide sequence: TGTGCCAGCAGAAGTCTTAGGACAGGCCGCACAGATACGCAGTATTTT. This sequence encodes CASRSLRTGRTDTQYF.

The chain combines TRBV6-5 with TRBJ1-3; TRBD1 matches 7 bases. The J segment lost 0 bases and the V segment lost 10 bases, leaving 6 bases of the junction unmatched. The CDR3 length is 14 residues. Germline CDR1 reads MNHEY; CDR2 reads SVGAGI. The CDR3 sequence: CATSNRGSGNTIYF. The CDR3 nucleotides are TGTGCCACCTCTAACAGGGGCTCTGGAAACACCATATATTTT.

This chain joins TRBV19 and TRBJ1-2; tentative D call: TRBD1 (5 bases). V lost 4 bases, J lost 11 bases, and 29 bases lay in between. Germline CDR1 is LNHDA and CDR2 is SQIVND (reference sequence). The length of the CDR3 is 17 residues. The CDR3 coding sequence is TGTGCCAGTAGTACCAACCCGGGACTTGCACCTACATTCACTTACACCTTC. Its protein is CASSTNPGLAPTFTYTF.

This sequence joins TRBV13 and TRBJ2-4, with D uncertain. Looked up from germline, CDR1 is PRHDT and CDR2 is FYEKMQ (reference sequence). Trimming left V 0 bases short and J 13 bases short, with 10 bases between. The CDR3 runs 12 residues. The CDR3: CASSLGPQKQYF. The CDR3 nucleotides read TGTGCCAGCAGCTTAGGTCCGCAGAAACAGTACTTC.

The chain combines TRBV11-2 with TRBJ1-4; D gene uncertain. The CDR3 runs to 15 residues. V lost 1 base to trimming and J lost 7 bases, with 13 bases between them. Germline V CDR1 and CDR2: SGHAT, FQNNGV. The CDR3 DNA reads TGTGCCAGCAGCTTAGGGCACGTTGGGAGTGAAAAACTGTTTTTT. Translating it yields CASSLGHVGSEKLFF.

This CDR3 is CASSEVTPGLAGGRRKHEQFF. The CDR3 nucleotides are TGTGCCAGCAGTGAAGTAACGCCGGGACTAGCGGGGGGGCGGAGAAAGCATGAGCAGTTCTTC. V and J are TRBV6-1 and TRBJ2-1; 16 bases align to TRBD2. Germline CDR1 and CDR2: MNHNS and SASEGT. After removal of 1 base from V and 8 bases from J, the junction contained 17 bases not matched to a gene. The CDR3 covers 21 residues.

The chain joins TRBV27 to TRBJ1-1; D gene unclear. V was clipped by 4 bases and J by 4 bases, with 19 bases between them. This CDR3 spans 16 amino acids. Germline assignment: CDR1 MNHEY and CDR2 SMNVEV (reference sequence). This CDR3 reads CASSYGSSMGITEAFF. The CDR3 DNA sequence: TGTGCCAGCAGTTATGGGAGCTCGATGGGTATCACTGAAGCTTTCTTT.